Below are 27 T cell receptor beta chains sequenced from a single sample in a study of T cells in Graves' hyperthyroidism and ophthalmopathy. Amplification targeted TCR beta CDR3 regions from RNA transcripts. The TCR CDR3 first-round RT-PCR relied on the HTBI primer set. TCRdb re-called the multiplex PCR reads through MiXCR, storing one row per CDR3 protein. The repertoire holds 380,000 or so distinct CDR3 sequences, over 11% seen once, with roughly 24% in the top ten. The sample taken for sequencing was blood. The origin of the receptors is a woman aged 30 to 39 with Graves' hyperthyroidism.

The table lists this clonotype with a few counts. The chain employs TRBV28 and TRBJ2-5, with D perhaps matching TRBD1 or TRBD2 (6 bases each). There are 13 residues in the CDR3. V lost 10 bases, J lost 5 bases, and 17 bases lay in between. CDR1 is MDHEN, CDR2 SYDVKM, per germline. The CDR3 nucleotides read TGTGCCATAGTTGGGGGGCGAGGGGAGACCCAGTACTTC. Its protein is CAIVGGRGETQYF. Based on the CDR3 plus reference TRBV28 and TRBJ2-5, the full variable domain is DVKVTQSSRYLVKRTGEKVFLECVQDMDHENMFWYRQDPGLGLRLIYFSYDVKMKEKGDIPEGYSVSREKKERFSLILESASTNQTSMYLCAIVGGRGETQYFGPGTRLLVL.

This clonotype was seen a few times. This CDR3 reads CASSSAGAVGELFF. Here the CDR3 DNA reads TGTGCCAGCAGCTCAGCGGGAGCGGTCGGGGAGCTGTTTTTT. The chain links TRBV3-1 to TRBJ2-2; TRBD2 matches at 8 bases. Trimming took 5 bases from V and 7 from J; bases not matched to a gene: 6. Germline lookup yields CDR1 LGHDT and CDR2 YNNKEL (reference sequence). The CDR3 is made up of 14 amino acids. The whole variable domain, filled in from reference TRBV3-1 and TRBJ2-2, reads DTAVSQTPKYLVTQMGNDKSIKCEQNLGHDTMYWYKQDSKKFLKIMFSYNNKELIINETVPNRFSPKSPDKAHLNLHINSLELGDSAVYFCASSSAGAVGELFFGEGSRLTVL.

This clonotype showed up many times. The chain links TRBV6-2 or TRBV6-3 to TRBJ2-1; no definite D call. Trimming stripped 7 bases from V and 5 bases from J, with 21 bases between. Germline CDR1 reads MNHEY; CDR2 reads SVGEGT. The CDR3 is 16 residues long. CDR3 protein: CASTISAQSWNNEQFF. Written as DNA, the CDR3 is TGTGCCAGCACTATCTCGGCACAATCCTGGAACAATGAGCAGTTCTTC.

CDR3 sequence reads: CAWRPPRLSAEKLFF. For the CDR3, the DNA is TGTGCCTGGAGGCCCCCGAGATTATCGGCTGAAAAACTGTTTTTT. The chain uses TRBV30 and TRBJ1-4; D not resolved. Per the germline V gene, CDR1 is GTSNPN and CDR2 is SVGIG (reference sequence). Trimming took 3 bases from V and 7 from J, leaving 18 bases between them. The CDR3 is 15 residues long. Full variable domain (remainder filled in from reference TRBV30 and TRBJ1-4): SQTIHQWPATLVQPVGSPLSLECTVEGTSNPNLYWYRQAAGRGLQLLFYSVGIGQISSEVPQNLSASRPQDRQFILSSKKLLLSDSGFYLCAWRPPRLSAEKLFFGSGTQLSVL.

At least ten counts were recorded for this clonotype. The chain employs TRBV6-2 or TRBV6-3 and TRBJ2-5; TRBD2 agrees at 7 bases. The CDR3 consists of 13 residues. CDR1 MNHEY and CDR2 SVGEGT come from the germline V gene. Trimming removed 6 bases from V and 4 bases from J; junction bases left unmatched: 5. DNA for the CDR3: TGTGCCAGCAGCGGGCAGCGGGGAGAGACCCAGTACTTC. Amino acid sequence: CASSGQRGETQYF.

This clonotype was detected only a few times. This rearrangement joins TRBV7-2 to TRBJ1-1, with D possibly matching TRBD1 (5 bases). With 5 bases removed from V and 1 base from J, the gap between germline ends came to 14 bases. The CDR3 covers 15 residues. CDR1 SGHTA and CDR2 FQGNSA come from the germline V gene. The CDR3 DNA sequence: TGTGCCAGCAGCCGGAATCTGGGGGGGAACACTGAAGCTTTCTTT. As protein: CASSRNLGGNTEAFF. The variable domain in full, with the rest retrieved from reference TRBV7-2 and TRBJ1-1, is GAGVSQSPSNKVTEKGKDVELRCDPISGHTALYWYRQSLGQGLEFLIYFQGNSAPDKSGLPSDRFSAERTGGSVSTLTIQRTQQEDSAVYLCASSRNLGGNTEAFFGQGTRLTVV.

CDR3 sequence reads: CASSLGPSLSGNTIYF. DNA of the CDR3: TGTGCCAGCAGTTTAGGACCAAGCCTCTCTGGAAACACCATATATTTT. The chain combines TRBV27 with TRBJ1-3; D not certain. CDR3 length: 16 residues. V was pared by 2 bases and J by 0 bases, with 11 bases between. Germline CDR1 is MNHEY and CDR2 is SMNVEV (reference sequence).

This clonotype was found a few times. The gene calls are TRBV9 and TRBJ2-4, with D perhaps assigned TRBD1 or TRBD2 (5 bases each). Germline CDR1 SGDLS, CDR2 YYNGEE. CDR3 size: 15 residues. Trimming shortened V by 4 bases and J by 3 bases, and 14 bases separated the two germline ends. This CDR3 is CASSNPGAGKNIQYF. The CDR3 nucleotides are TGTGCCAGCAGCAACCCCGGGGCCGGCAAAAACATTCAGTACTTC.

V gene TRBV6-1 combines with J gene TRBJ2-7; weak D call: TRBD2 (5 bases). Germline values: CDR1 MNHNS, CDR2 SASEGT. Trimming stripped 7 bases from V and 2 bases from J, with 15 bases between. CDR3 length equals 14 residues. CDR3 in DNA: TGTGCCAGCACCGAGCGGCCCAAACCCTACGAGCAGTACTTC. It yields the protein CASTERPKPYEQYF.

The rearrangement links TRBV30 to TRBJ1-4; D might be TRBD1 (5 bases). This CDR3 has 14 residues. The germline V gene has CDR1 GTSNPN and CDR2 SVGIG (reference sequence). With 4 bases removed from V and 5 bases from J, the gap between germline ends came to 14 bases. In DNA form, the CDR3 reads TGTGCCTGGATCGGGGCAGGTGTCAATGAAAAACTGTTTTTT. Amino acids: CAWIGAGVNEKLFF.

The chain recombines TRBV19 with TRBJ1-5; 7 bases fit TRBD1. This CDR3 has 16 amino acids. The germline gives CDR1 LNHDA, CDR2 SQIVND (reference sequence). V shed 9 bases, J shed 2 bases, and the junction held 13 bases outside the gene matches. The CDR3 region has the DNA TGTGCCAGCGCAATAATAACTGGACAGGGCAATCAGCCCCAGCATTTT. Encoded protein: CASAIITGQGNQPQHF.

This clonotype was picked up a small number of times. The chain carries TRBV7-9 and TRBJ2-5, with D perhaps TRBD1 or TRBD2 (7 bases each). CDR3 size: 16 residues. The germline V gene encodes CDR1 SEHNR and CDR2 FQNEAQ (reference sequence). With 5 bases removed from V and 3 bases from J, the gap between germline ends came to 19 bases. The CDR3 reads CASSRGGQRGKETQYF. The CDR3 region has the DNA TGTGCCAGCAGCCGAGGGGGACAGCGGGGTAAAGAGACCCAGTACTTC.

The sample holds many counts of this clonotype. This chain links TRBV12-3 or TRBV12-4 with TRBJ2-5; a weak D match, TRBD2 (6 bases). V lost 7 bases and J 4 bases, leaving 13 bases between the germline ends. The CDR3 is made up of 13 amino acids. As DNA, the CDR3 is TGTGCCAGCACCCCGGGACTGAGAGAGACCCAGTACTTC. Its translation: CASTPGLRETQYF.

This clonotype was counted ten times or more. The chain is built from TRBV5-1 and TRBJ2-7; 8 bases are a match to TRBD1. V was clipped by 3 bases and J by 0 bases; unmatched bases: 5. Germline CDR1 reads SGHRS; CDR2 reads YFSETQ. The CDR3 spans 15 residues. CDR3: CASSSTGDPSYEQYF. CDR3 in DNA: TGCGCCAGCAGCTCGACAGGGGACCCCTCCTACGAGCAGTACTTC.

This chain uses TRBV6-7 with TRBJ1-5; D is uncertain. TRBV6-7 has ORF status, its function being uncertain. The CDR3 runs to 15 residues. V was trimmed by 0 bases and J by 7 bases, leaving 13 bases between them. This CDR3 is CASSYSIWRKQPQHF. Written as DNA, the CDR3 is TGTGCCAGCAGTTACTCGATATGGAGGAAACAGCCCCAGCATTTT.

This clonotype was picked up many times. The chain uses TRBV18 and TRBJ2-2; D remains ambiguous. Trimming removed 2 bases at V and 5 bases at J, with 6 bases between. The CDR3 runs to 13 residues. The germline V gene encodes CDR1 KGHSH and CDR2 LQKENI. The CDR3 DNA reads TGTGCCAGCTCACCAACCCTGACCGGGGAGCTGTTTTTT. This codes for CASSPTLTGELFF.

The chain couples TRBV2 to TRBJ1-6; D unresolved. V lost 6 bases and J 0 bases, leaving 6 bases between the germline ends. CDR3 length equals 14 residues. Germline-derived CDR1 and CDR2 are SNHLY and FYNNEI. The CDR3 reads CASRTSSYNSPLHF. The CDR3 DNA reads TGTGCCAGCAGAACGAGCTCCTATAATTCACCCCTCCACTTT.

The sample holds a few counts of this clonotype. The CDR3 nucleotides are TGTGCCACCAGCAGAGATGGCTCTGGGGCCAACGTCCTGACTTTC. This gives the protein CATSRDGSGANVLTF. The chain couples TRBV15 to TRBJ2-6; D gene unclear. CDR1 is LNHNV and CDR2 is YYDKDF in the germline V gene (reference sequence). The germline V and J ends were trimmed by 0 bases and 0 bases, with 3 bases remaining between them. The CDR3 contains 15 residues. The full variable domain, with the rest looked up from reference TRBV15 and TRBJ2-6, is DAMVIQNPRYQVTQFGKPVTLSCSQTLNHNVMYWYQQKSSQAPKLLFHYYDKDFNNEADTPDNFQSRRPNTSFCFLDIRSPGLGDTAMYLCATSRDGSGANVLTFGAGSRLTVL.

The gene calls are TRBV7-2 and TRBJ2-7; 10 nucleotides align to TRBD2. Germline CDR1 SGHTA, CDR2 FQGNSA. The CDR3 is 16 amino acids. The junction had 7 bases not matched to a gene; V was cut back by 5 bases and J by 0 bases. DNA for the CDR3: TGTGCCAGCAGCCTTTACTCTAGCGGGAGCTCCTACGAGCAGTACTTC. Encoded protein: CASSLYSSGSSYEQYF.

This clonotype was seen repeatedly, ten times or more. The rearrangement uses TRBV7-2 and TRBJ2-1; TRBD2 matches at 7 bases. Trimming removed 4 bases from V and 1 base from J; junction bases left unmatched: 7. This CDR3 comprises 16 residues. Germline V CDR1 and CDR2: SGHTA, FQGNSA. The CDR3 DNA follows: TGTGCCAGCAGCTCCCGGGGGGTGGGGTCCTACAATGAGCAGTTCTTC. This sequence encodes CASSSRGVGSYNEQFF.

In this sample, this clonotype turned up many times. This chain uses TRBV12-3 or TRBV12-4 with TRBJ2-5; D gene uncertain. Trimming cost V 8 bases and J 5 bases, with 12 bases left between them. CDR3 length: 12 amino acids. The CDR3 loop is CASGKLKETQYF. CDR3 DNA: TGTGCCAGCGGAAAGCTGAAGGAGACCCAGTACTTC.

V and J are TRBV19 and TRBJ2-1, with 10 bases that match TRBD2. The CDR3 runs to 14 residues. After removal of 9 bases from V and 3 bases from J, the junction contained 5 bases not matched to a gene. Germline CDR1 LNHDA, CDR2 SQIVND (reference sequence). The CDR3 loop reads CASQREGDYNEQFF. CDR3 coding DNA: TGTGCCAGCCAGCGGGAGGGAGACTACAATGAGCAGTTCTTC.

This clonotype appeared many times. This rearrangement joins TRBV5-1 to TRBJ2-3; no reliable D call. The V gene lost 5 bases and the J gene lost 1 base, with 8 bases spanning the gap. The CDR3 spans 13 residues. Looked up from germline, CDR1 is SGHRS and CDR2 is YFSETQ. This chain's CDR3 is CASSISGTDTQYF. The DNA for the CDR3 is TGCGCCAGCAGTATATCTGGCACAGATACGCAGTATTTT. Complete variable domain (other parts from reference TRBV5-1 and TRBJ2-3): KAGVTQTPRYLIKTRGQQVTLSCSPISGHRSVSWYQQTPGQGLQFLFEYFSETQRNKGNFPGRFSGRQFSNSRSEMNVSTLELGDSALYLCASSISGTDTQYFGPGTRLTVL.

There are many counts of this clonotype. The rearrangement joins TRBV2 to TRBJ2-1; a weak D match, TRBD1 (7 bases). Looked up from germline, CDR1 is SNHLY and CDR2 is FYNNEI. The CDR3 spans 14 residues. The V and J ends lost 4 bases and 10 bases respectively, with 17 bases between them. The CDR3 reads CASSGGRGVREQFF. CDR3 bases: TGTGCCAGCAGTGGTGGCAGGGGGGTTCGGGAGCAGTTCTTC.

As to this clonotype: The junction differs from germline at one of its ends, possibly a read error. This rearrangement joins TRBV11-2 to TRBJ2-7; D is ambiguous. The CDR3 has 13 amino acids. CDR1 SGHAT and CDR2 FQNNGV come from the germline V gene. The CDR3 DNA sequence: TGTGCCATCAGCTTATCATCGATCCGCGAGCAGCACTTC. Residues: CAISLSSIREQHF.

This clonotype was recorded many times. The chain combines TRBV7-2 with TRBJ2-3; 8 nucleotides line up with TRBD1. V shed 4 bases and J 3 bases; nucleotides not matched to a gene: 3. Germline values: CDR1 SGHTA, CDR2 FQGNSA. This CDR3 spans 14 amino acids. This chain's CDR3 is CASSSNRGTDTQYF. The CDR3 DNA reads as TGTGCCAGCAGCTCCAACAGGGGGACAGATACGCAGTATTTT.

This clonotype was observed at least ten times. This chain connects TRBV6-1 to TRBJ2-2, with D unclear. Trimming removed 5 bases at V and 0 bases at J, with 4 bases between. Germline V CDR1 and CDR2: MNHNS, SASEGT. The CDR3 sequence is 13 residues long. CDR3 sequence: CASSLANTGELFF. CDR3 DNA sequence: TGTGCCAGCAGTTTGGCGAACACCGGGGAGCTGTTTTTT.